A selection of T cell receptor beta chains follows, all from one sample in a study of blood T cell repertoires in COVID-19. Clones were read by immunoSEQ multiplex PCR, and TCRdb kept only the in-frame ones, dropping some. The sample contains 250,000 to 350,000 clones, approximately 80% of which appear only once. The sample was peripheral blood. These receptors were collected from a woman in her forties or fifties with active or convalescent COVID-19. Both conserved end residues are part of each CDR3. The D gene is left open where the match is weak. Where a row states a size, it is once, few, many or the class of an expanded clone; other rows omit it.

CDR3 protein,CDR3 length,D gene,clone size,V gene,J gene
CASSLAGVYNEQFF,14,TRBD2,.,TRBV19,TRBJ2-1
CATSRSRGQGTYEQYF,16,TRBD1,.,TRBV15,TRBJ2-7
CSAGTYFEKLFF,12,.,.,TRBV29-1,TRBJ1-4
CASSLGGTSGYPDGEQFF,18,TRBD2,.,TRBV28,TRBJ2-1
CASSLSPETQYF,12,.,few,TRBV5-5,TRBJ2-5
CASSPGQGVDTIYF,14,TRBD1,.,TRBV18,TRBJ1-3
CASSPLTSGPETQYF,15,TRBD2,.,TRBV19,TRBJ2-5
CASSTDRDSPLHF,13,TRBD1,.,TRBV6-5,TRBJ1-6
CASSGTSASYEQYF,14,TRBD2,.,TRBV2,TRBJ2-7
CASSSTNGNQPQHF,14,.,.,TRBV11-2,TRBJ1-5
CASSQRQGSDTQYF,14,TRBD1,.,TRBV18,TRBJ2-3
CASSRLAGAYNEQFF,15,TRBD2,.,TRBV7-8,TRBJ2-1
CASSTQTGSYNEQFF,15,.,.,TRBV11-2,TRBJ2-1
CASSTPAGGGQPQHF,15,.,.,TRBV28,TRBJ1-5
CAATGGTGENIQYF,14,TRBD1,.,TRBV10-3,TRBJ2-4
CASSPPGQAAKNIQYF,16,TRBD1,.,TRBV5-4,TRBJ2-4
CASSSRAGLGRF,12,TRBD2,once,TRBV12-3/TRBV12-4,TRBJ2-3
CASSFDRGRDEQYF,14,TRBD1,once,TRBV11-1,TRBJ2-7
CASSMAKNLYEQYF,14,.,.,TRBV19,TRBJ2-7
CASSPSIGLGHYEQYF,16,TRBD2,.,TRBV3-1/TRBV3-2,TRBJ2-7